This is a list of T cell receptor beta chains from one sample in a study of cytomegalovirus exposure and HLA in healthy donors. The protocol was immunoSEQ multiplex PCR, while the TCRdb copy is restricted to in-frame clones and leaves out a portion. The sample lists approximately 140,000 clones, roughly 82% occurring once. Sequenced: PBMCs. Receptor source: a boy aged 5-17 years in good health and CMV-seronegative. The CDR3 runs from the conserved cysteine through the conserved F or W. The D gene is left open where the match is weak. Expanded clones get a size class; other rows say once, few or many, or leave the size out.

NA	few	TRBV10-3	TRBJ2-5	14	TGTGCCATCAGTGAGGTCGGGAGCCAGGGGGCCCAGTACTTC	CAISEVGSQGAQYF
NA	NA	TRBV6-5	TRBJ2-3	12	TGTGCCAGCGCCGGGATAGAGGATACGCAGTATTTT	CASAGIEDTQYF
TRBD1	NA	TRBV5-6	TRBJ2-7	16	TGTGCCAGCAGCTTGTTGAGTCAGGGGGTTATCTACGAGCAGTACTTC	CASSLLSQGVIYEQYF
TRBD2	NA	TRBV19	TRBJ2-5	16	TGTGCCAGTAGTAATCGACTAGCGGGAGGCCAAGAGACCCAGTACTTC	CASSNRLAGGQETQYF
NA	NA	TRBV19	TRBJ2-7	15	TGTGCCAGTAAATTTTCAGGGGATGGGTTCTACGAGCAGTACTTC	CASKFSGDGFYEQYF
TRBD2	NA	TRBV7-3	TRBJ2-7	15	TGTGCCAGCAGCTTAGGGAGGGGAGACACCTACGAGCAGTACTTC	CASSLGRGDTYEQYF
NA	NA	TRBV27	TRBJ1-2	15	TGTGCCAGCAGTTCCCCCACAACAGGGAGATGGGGCTACACCTTC	CASSSPTTGRWGYTF
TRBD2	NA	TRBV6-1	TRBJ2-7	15	TGTGCCAGCAGTGAAGTTAGCGGGAGGGCCTGCCAGCAGTACTTC	CASSEVSGRACQQYF
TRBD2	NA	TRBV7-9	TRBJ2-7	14	TGTGCCAGCAGCTTGGAGTATAGCGGGAACGAGCAGTACTTC	CASSLEYSGNEQYF
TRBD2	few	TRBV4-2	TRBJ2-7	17	TGTGCCAGCAGCCAATCGGGAAGGACTAGCAACAACTACGAGCAGTACTTC	CASSQSGRTSNNYEQYF
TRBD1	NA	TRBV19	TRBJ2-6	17	TGTGCCAGTAGTGCGGGACAGGGGTTCTCTGGGGCCAACGTCCTGACTTTC	CASSAGQGFSGANVLTF
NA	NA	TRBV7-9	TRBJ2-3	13	TGTGCCAGCAGCTCTGGGCTGACTAATACGCAGTATTTT	CASSSGLTNTQYF
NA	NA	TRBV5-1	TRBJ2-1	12	TGCGCCAGCCAAGACTCTGGTCTTGAGCAGTTCTTC	CASQDSGLEQFF
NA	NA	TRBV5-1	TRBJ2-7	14	TGCGCCAGCAGCTTGACGGGACTGTCCTACGAGCAGTACTTC	CASSLTGLSYEQYF
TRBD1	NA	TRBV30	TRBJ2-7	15	TGTGCCTGGAGTGTACTTCACAGGGGTTCCTACGAGCAGTACTTC	CAWSVLHRGSYEQYF
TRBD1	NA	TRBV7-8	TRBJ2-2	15	TGTGCCAGCAGCCGAGACAGGGTGAACACCGGGGAGCTGTTTTTT	CASSRDRVNTGELFF
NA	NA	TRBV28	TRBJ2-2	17	TGTGCCAGCAGTCCGCCCCCAGGGGCTTTGAACACCGGGGAGCTGTTTTTT	CASSPPPGALNTGELFF
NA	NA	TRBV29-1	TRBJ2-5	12	TGCAGCGTTGAAGGTATCCAAGAGACCCAGTACTTC	CSVEGIQETQYF
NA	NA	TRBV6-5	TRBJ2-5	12	TGTGCCAGCAGCGGGGGCCAAGAGACCCAGTACTTC	CASSGGQETQYF
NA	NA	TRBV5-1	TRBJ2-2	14	TGCGCCAGCAGCTCGGGACAGAACACCGGGGAGCTGTTTTTT	CASSSGQNTGELFF
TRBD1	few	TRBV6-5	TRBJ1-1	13	TGTGCCAGCAGGGGGACAGGGGGCTTTGAAGCTTTCTTT	CASRGTGGFEAFF
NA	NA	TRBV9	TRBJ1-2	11	TGTGCCAGCGGACGGGGCTATGGCTACACCTTC	CASGRGYGYTF
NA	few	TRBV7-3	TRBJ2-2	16	TGTGCCAGCAGCTACGTCCCCCAGGGAAACACCGGGGAGCTGTTTTTT	CASSYVPQGNTGELFF
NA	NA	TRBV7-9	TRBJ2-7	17	TGTGCCAGCAGCTTAGCCCTCTCGGGAGCGCGGCCCTACGAGCAGTACTTC	CASSLALSGARPYEQYF
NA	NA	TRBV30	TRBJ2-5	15	TGTGCCTGGAGTGGAGACGGCAGCGCGTATGAGACCCAGTACTTC	CAWSGDGSAYETQYF
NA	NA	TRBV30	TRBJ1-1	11	TGTGCTATTCGCAGGAACACTGAAGCTTTCTTT	CAIRRNTEAFF
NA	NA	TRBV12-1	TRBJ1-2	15	TGTGCCAGCAGCACATCTGGGACAGGGCGTTATGGCTACACCTTC	CASSTSGTGRYGYTF
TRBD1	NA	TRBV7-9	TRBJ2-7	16	TGTGCCAGCAGCCCAGCGGTGCAGGGGGCATCTGACGAGCAGTACTTC	CASSPAVQGASDEQYF
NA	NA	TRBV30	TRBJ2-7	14	TGTGCCTGGAGTGCCGGGTCTAGGGGATACGAGCAGTACTTC	CAWSAGSRGYEQYF
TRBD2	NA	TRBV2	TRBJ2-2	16	TGTGCCAGCAGTGAAGTGCTAGCGGAGAACACCGGGGAGCTGTTTTTT	CASSEVLAENTGELFF
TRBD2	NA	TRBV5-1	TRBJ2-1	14	TGCGCCAGCAGCGAGGGACTAGCGGGGGTAGGGCAGTTCTTC	CASSEGLAGVGQFF
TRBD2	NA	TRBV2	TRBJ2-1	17	TGTGCCAGCACCCAGACTAGCGGGAGGTTCACCTACAATGAGCAGTTCTTC	CASTQTSGRFTYNEQFF
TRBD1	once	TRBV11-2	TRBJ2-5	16	TGTGCCAGCAGCCAAGGGGCAGGGGGCTCGTCAGAGACCCAGTACTTC	CASSQGAGGSSETQYF
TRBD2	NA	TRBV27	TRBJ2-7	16	TGTGCCAGCAGCCCTGGACTAGCGGCCGAGATGTACGAGCAGTACTTC	CASSPGLAAEMYEQYF
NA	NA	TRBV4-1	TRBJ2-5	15	TGCGCCAGCAGCCAAGTGTGGGGCGGCCAAGAGACCCAGTACTTC	CASSQVWGGQETQYF
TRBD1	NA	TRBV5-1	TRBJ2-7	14	TGCGCCAGCAGCGTTACAGGGGTCCTCGACGAGCAGTACTTC	CASSVTGVLDEQYF
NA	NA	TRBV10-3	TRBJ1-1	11	TGTGCCCCCAGAGCGTCAAGGGAAGCTTTCTTT	CAPRASREAFF
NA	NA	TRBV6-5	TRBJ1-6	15	TGTGCCAGCAGTCATGGGAGCTCCTATAATTCACCCCTCCACTTT	CASSHGSSYNSPLHF
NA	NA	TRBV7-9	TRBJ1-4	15	TGTGCCAGCAGCCCACCGGGACTGCTTAATGAAAAACTGTTTTTT	CASSPPGLLNEKLFF
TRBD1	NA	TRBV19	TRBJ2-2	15	TGTGCCAGTAGTCCTGGGACAGTGAACACCGGGGAGCTGTTTTTT	CASSPGTVNTGELFF
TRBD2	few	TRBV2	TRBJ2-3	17	TGTGCCAGCAGTTCGAATAGCGGGAGGTCGAGCACAGATACGCAGTATTTT	CASSSNSGRSSTDTQYF